These 19 T cell receptor beta chains were sequenced from one sample in a study of human T cells and chemical hapten exposure. Time point meaning: patch test 2, 6 weeks after DPC sensitization. Treatment reported: therapeutic diphenylcyclopropenone sensitization with weekly scalp DPC. Via MiXCR, TCRdb re-called the RACE reads, giving one row per CDR3 protein. The sample lists hundreds of thousands of distinct CDR3 sequences; under 6.5% were seen once. The sequencing used whole blood, collected in connection with sensitization to the hapten diphenylcyclopropenone (DPC). These receptor sequences come from a woman aged 18-29 years with alopecia areata. Some clones in this sample may be carry-over from other donors' samples.

This clonotype has at least ten counts. The genes are TRBV2 and TRBJ1-1; 7 bases align to TRBD1. Trimming at V came to 4 bases and at J to 7 bases, leaving 6 bases not matched to a gene. Germline loops: CDR1 SNHLY, CDR2 FYNNEI. The CDR3 is 13 residues long. The CDR3 loop is CASSVSGGNEAFF. Written as DNA, the CDR3 is TGTGCCAGCAGTGTTTCAGGGGGAAATGAAGCTTTCTTT.

This clonotype was seen ten or more times. This chain connects TRBV12-3 or TRBV12-4 to TRBJ1-5; D gene unclear. The CDR3 covers 14 residues. Trimming removed 4 bases at V and 7 bases at J, with 14 bases between. CDR3 residues: CASSSAPSGQPQHF. The CDR3 DNA reads as TGTGCCAGCAGTTCAGCGCCTTCCGGACAGCCCCAGCATTTT.

The V and J genes are TRBV7-2 and TRBJ2-2; 10 bases are shared with TRBD2. V trimming: 4 bases; J trimming: 4 bases; junction bases outside the gene matches: 9. Germline CDR1 and CDR2: SGHTA and FQGNSA. The CDR3 runs 17 residues. In DNA form, the CDR3 reads TGTGCCAGCAGCTCCTTCCTAGCGGGGGAGATCACCGGGGAGCTGTTTTTT. Translating gives CASSSFLAGEITGELFF.

This clonotype was recorded at least ten times. V usage is TRBV10-3 and J usage is TRBJ2-3, with D tentatively TRBD1 (6 bases). The CDR3 consists of 15 residues. CDR1 ENHRY and CDR2 SYGVKD come from the germline V gene. V dropped 3 bases and J dropped 0 bases, with 10 bases sitting between them. DNA of the CDR3: TGTGCCATCAGTGATGTGGGGGCTAGCACAGATACGCAGTATTTT. This codes for CAISDVGASTDTQYF.

Notes on this clonotype: A much larger clone sits a single nucleotide away, making a read error possible. The chain has TRBV6-5 and TRBJ2-7, with 7 bases aligning to TRBD1. There are 14 residues in the CDR3. Germline V gene lookup returns CDR1 MNHEY and CDR2 SVGAGI. The V segment lost 5 bases and the J segment 3 bases; nucleotides outside the gene matches: 7. CDR3 in DNA: TGTGCCAGCAGTCTCGGACAGGACCACTACGAGCAGTACTTC. Its protein product is CASSLGQDHYEQYF.

This clonotype has ten or more counts. The rearrangement joins TRBV12-3 or TRBV12-4 to TRBJ2-1; no reliable D call. V lost 5 bases to trimming and J lost 12 bases, with 14 bases between them. CDR3 length: 12 amino acids. The CDR3 here is CASSLAVKAQFF. DNA of the CDR3: TGTGCCAGCAGTCTCGCAGTAAAGGCGCAGTTCTTC.

This clonotype was seen many times. The chain joins TRBV10-3 to TRBJ2-7; 9 bases fit TRBD2. This CDR3 spans 14 amino acids. CDR1 is ENHRY and CDR2 is SYGVKD in the germline V gene. The trim removed 6 bases at V and 3 bases at J, leaving 6 bases unmatched. Written as DNA, the CDR3 is TGTGCCATCAGAGATGAAGCGGGGGGCTACGAGCAGTACTTC. Its protein is CAIRDEAGGYEQYF.

This clonotype was seen a few times. The chain links TRBV6-6 to TRBJ2-1; D possibly corresponds to TRBD1 (6 bases). CDR1 is MNHNY and CDR2 is SVGAGI in the germline V gene (reference sequence). V lost 6 bases and J lost 9, with 18 bases in between. The CDR3 spans 14 residues. CDR3 in DNA: TGTGCCAGCAGCTATCCCAGGGGTGACAGTGAGCAGTTCTTC. Amino acid sequence: CASSYPRGDSEQFF.

The rearrangement links TRBV5-1 to TRBJ1-2; D remains unclear. CDR3 size: 15 residues. V lost 0 bases and J 8 bases, leaving 17 bases between the germline ends. The germline gives CDR1 SGHRS, CDR2 YFSETQ. As DNA, the CDR3 is TGCGCCAGCAGCTTGGACAACGGAAAGGTGGTAGGCTACACCTTC. It translates to CASSLDNGKVVGYTF.

This clonotype has ten or more counts. This sequence joins TRBV7-6 and TRBJ2-2; D might be TRBD1 (5 bases). Germline V gives CDR1 SGHVS, CDR2 FNYEAQ. Trimming removed 2 bases at V and 5 bases at J, with 6 bases between. CDR3 length: 13 residues. CDR3 sequence: CASSLRQTGELFF. The DNA of the CDR3 is TGTGCCAGCAGCTTAAGACAGACCGGGGAGCTGTTTTTT.

The rearrangement joins TRBV20-1 to TRBJ2-2; possible D gene TRBD2, 5 bases. Germline CDR1 DFQATT, CDR2 SNEGSKA (reference sequence). This CDR3 contains 14 residues. V was clipped by 1 base and J by 3 bases, with 9 bases between them. CDR3 residues: CSARGGRYTGELFF. The CDR3 bases are TGCAGTGCTAGAGGAGGGCGGTACACCGGGGAGCTGTTTTTT.

This clonotype appeared many times. The chain is built from TRBV7-3 and TRBJ1-4; possible D gene TRBD1, 5 bases. Per the germline V gene, CDR1 is SGHTA and CDR2 is FQGTGA. V shed 4 bases and J shed 4 bases, with 25 bases lying between them. The CDR3 covers 19 residues. The CDR3 region has the DNA TGTGCCAGCAGCTCCCCTTTCTGTTGCACCGGGGGAAGTAATGAAAAACTGTTTTTT. Translated, it gives CASSSPFCCTGGSNEKLFF.

At least ten counts were recorded for this clonotype. The CDR3 region has the DNA TGTGCCAGCAGCTTAGTAATGCGGGGGCTCCTCTATGGCTACACCTTC. The encoded protein is CASSLVMRGLLYGYTF. This sequence joins TRBV7-2 and TRBJ1-2, with D possibly matching TRBD1 (6 bases). Trimming left V 1 base short and J 4 bases short, with 16 bases between. Germline values: CDR1 SGHTA, CDR2 FQGNSA. The CDR3 runs to 16 residues.

This clonotype has a count of ten or more. The chain carries TRBV7-2 and TRBJ1-3; D is unclear. V lost 8 bases and J 0 bases, leaving 11 bases between the germline ends. The CDR3 runs to 14 residues. Per the germline V gene, CDR1 is SGHTA and CDR2 is FQGNSA. For the CDR3, the DNA is TGTGCCAGCGCCCAGGACCGCTCTGGAAACACCATATATTTT. Residues: CASAQDRSGNTIYF.

The V and J genes are TRBV7-9 and TRBJ2-3; the D gene is possibly TRBD1 (5 bases). Germline CDR1 is SEHNR and CDR2 is FQNEAQ (reference sequence). The CDR3 has 15 residues. The V end was cut by 5 bases, the J end by 6 bases, with 18 bases between. The CDR3: CASSPLGESGDTQYF. In nucleotides, the CDR3 is TGTGCCAGCAGCCCCTTAGGGGAAAGTGGTGATACGCAGTATTTT.

J is TRBJ2-1 and V is TRBV6-2 or TRBV6-3, with D hard to call. CDR3 length: 14 amino acids. The ends were cut back, 2 bases at V and 8 bases at J, with 13 bases in the middle. Germline CDR1 MNHEY, CDR2 SVGEGT. The CDR3 spells CASSYVFQRDEQFF. In nucleotides, the CDR3 is TGTGCCAGCAGTTACGTCTTTCAGAGAGATGAGCAGTTCTTC.

The chain joins TRBV6-1 to TRBJ2-7; TRBD2 is a possible D gene (6 bases). V was trimmed by 8 bases and J by 7 bases, leaving 15 bases between them. This CDR3 has 12 amino acids. CDR1 is MNHNS and CDR2 is SASEGT in the germline V gene. DNA of the CDR3: TGTGCCAGCGCCAGGACGGGGGAAGAGCAGTACTTC. Translation: CASARTGEEQYF.

This clonotype showed up many times. The chain links TRBV29-1 to TRBJ1-2, with unresolved D. The CDR3 runs to 10 residues. V dropped 7 bases and J dropped 6 bases, with 9 bases sitting between them. The germline CDR1 and CDR2 sequences are SQVTM and ANQGSEA. The DNA of the CDR3 is TGCAGCGCTCATGGGGATGGCTACACCTTC. Amino acid sequence: CSAHGDGYTF.

This chain joins TRBV11-3 and TRBJ2-7; D gene uncertain. V lost 4 bases to trimming and J lost 6 bases, with 10 bases between them. This CDR3 is 12 amino acids long. Per the germline V gene, CDR1 is SGHNT and CDR2 is YENEEA. CDR3 sequence: CASSSAESEQYF. CDR3 in DNA: TGTGCCAGCAGCTCGGCGGAGTCCGAGCAGTACTTC.